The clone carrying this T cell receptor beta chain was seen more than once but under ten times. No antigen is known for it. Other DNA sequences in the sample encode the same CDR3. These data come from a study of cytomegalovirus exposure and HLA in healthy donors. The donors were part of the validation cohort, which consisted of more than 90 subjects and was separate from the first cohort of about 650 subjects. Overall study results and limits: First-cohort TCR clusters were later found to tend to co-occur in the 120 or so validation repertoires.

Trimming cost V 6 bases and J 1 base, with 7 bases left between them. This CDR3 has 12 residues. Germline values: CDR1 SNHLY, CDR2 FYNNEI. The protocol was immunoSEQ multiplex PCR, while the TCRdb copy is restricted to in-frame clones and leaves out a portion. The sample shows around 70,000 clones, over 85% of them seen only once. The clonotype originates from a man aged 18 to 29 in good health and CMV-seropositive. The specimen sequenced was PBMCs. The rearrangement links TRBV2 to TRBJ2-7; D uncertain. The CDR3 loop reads CASSGSSYEQYF. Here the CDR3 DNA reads TGTGCCAGCAGCGGGTCTTCCTACGAGCAGTACTTC.